This TCR beta chain was sequenced in a study of blood T cell repertoires in COVID-19. Study at large: Acute and convalescent COVID-19 specimens originated in the United States, Italy and Spain.

Trimming took 7 bases from V and 2 from J, leaving 18 bases between them. Germline CDR1 is SQVTM and CDR2 is ANQGSEA. CDR3 length: 15 residues. Per the authors' pipeline: The authors estimated nucleated cell counts from reference gene primer amplification. Using immunoSEQ multiplex PCR, the repertoire was profiled, and TCRdb retains in-frame clones only, with some absent. The V and J calls and clone size are taken from that table; D and trimming were inferred from the DNA. Among approximately 260,000 clones, under 90% were seen once, and the ten largest hold 8% to 9.5%. The TCR originated in a human donor in a cohort sampled during active COVID-19. The sequencing input was peripheral blood. This chain connects TRBV29-1 to TRBJ2-1, with D possibly matching TRBD2 (7 bases). CDR3 nucleotide sequence: TGCAGCGCAGTCAACTCGGGGGGCGCCTACAATGAGCAGTTCTTC. Protein sequence: CSAVNSGGAYNEQFF.